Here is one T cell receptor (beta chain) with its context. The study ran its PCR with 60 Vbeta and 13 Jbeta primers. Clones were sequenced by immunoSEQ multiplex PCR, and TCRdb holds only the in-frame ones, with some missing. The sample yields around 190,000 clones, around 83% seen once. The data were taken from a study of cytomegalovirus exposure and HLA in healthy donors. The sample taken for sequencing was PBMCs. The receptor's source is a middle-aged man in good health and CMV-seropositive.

CDR3 sequence: CASSEPGQGGEKLFF. Here the CDR3 DNA reads TGTGCCAGCAGTGAACCCGGACAGGGGGGGGAAAAACTGTTTTTT. The chain couples TRBV6-1 to TRBJ1-4; the match to TRBD1 covers 10 bases. The CDR3 has 15 residues. Germline trimming cut 2 bases from V and 8 bases from J; bases unmatched to any gene: 5. Germline assignment: CDR1 MNHNS and CDR2 SASEGT.